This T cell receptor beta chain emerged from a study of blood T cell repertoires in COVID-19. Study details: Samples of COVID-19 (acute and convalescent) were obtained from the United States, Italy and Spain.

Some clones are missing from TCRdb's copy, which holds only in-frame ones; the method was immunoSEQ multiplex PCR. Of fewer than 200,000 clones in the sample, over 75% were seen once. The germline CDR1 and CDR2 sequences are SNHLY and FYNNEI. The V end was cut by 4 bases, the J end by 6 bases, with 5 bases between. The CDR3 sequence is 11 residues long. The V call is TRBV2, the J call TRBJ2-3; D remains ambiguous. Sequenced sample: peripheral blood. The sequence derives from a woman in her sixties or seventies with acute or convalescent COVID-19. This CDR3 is CASSVSDTQYF. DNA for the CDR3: TGTGCCAGCAGTGTAAGCGATACGCAGTATTTT. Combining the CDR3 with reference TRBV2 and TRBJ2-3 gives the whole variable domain EPEVTQTPSHQVTQMGQEVILRCVPISNHLYFYWYRQILGQKVEFLVSFYNNEISEKSEIFDDQFSVERPDGSNFTLKIRSTKLEDSAMYFCASSVSDTQYFGPGTRLTVL.